This entry lists 26 T cell receptor beta chains sequenced from one sample in a study of T cell repertoires in aging, cancer and after chemotherapy. A mixed TRB-A/B primer pool amplified rearranged TRB by multiplex touch-down PCR. TCRdb itself ran the multiplex PCR reads through MiXCR, one entry per CDR3 protein. The sample includes roughly 6,200 distinct CDR3 sequences, approximately 30% of them seen just once. The template was genomic DNA from peripheral blood, not RNA. The specimen sequenced was blood. These receptors were collected from a human donor in good health.

This sequence joins TRBV14 and TRBJ2-3; the match to TRBD2 covers 12 bases. V shed 4 bases and J 3 bases; nucleotides not matched to a gene: 2. From germline, CDR1 is SGHDN and CDR2 FVKESK. The CDR3 is 15 residues long. CDR3 coding DNA: TGTGCCAGCAGCCGACTAGCGGGAGTAACAGATACGCAGTATTTT. Translating it yields CASSRLAGVTDTQYF.

This clonotype appeared a few times. This chain uses TRBV25-1 with TRBJ2-1, with a tentative D call TRBD1 (6 bases). The V end was cut by 4 bases, the J end by 0 bases, with 16 bases between. Germline assignment: CDR1 MGHDK and CDR2 SYGVNS. This CDR3 spans 17 amino acids. CDR3 DNA sequence: TGTGCCAGCAGTGCCTCAGGGGCGGTTAGCTCCTACAATGAGCAGTTCTTC. Its translation: CASSASGAVSSYNEQFF. The full variable domain, with the rest looked up from reference TRBV25-1 and TRBJ2-1, is EADIYQTPRYLVIGTGKKITLECSQTMGHDKMYWYQQDPGMELHLIHYSYGVNSTEKGDLSSESTVSRIRTEHFPLTLESARPSHTSQYLCASSASGAVSSYNEQFFGPGTRLTVL.

This rearrangement joins TRBV24-1 to TRBJ2-3, with TRBD2 matching over 15 bases. The CDR3 has 16 amino acids. Germline V gives CDR1 KGHDR, CDR2 SFDVKD. The J segment lost 5 bases and the V segment lost 4 bases, leaving 3 bases of the junction unmatched. As DNA, the CDR3 is TGTGCCACCAGTGACCGGACTAGCGGGAGGGTAGATACGCAGTATTTT. Translated: CATSDRTSGRVDTQYF.

Sample share makes this clonotype medium-sized. The V and J genes are TRBV19 and TRBJ2-2; perhaps TRBD1 as D (5 bases). This CDR3 is built from 14 residues. Trimming stripped 3 bases from V and 3 bases from J, with 8 bases between. Germline lookup yields CDR1 LNHDA and CDR2 SQIVND (reference sequence). The CDR3 protein is CASSMLGDTGELFF. CDR3 nucleotides: TGTGCCAGTAGTATGTTAGGGGACACCGGGGAGCTGTTTTTT.

This sequence joins TRBV6-4 and TRBJ2-1, with a tentative D call TRBD2 (6 bases). Trimming removed 10 bases from V and 0 bases from J, with 16 bases in between. The CDR3 has 15 amino acids. Germline V gene data show CDR1 as MRHNA and CDR2 as SNTAGT. As DNA, the CDR3 is TGTGCCACTTCAACCGACGGGAGCTCCTACAATGAGCAGTTCTTC. Translating gives CATSTDGSSYNEQFF.

This clonotype has a single count. A read error is possible here, since a much larger clone lies one base away. The chain employs TRBV6-2 or TRBV6-3 and TRBJ2-1; TRBD2 might be the D (5 bases). The germline V gene encodes CDR1 MNHEY and CDR2 SVGEGT. The CDR3 consists of 15 residues. Trimming took 2 bases from V and 7 from J, leaving 15 bases between them. CDR3 sequence: CASSYPVGEGNEQFF. The DNA of the CDR3 is TGTGCCAGCAGTTACCCGGTGGGAGAAGGAAATGAGCAGTTCTTC.

CDR3 sequence: CASSRTGNPQETQYF. Here the CDR3 DNA reads TGTGCCAGCTCACGAACAGGGAACCCCCAAGAGACCCAGTACTTC. This chain joins TRBV18 and TRBJ2-5; D might be TRBD1 (6 bases). This CDR3 region has 15 residues. Germline V CDR1 and CDR2: KGHSH, LQKENI. Trimming shortened V by 4 bases and J by 1 base, and 13 bases separated the two germline ends.

The V and J genes are TRBV7-2 and TRBJ1-2; D is unclear. Germline CDR1 and CDR2: SGHTA and FQGNSA. The CDR3 spans 14 residues. Trimming took 4 bases from V and 4 from J, leaving 13 bases between them. The CDR3 protein is CASSCGLPGYGYTF. The CDR3 nucleotides read TGTGCCAGCAGCTGCGGACTGCCGGGCTATGGCTACACCTTC.

The chain has TRBV7-9 and TRBJ2-3, with D perhaps TRBD1 or TRBD2 (5 bases each). With 6 bases removed from V and 4 bases from J, the gap between germline ends came to 17 bases. The CDR3 length is 15 residues. Germline V lookup: CDR1 SEHNR, CDR2 FQNEAQ (reference sequence). CDR3 sequence (DNA): TGTGCCAGCAGGCCCCGTGCAGGGAGACCAGATACGCAGTATTTT. Its translation is CASRPRAGRPDTQYF.

The J gene is TRBJ2-5, the V gene TRBV6-1; no definite D call. The CDR3 is 11 amino acids. V gave up 4 bases and J gave up 5 bases, with 5 bases separating them. Germline V gene lookup returns CDR1 MNHNS and CDR2 SASEGT. The CDR3 sequence: CASSVWETQYF. The CDR3 coding sequence is TGTGCCAGCAGTGTGTGGGAGACCCAGTACTTC.

By share, this clonotype ranks as medium-sized. The rearrangement joins TRBV6-2 or TRBV6-3 to TRBJ1-1; 7 nucleotides line up with TRBD1. CDR1 is MNHEY, CDR2 SVGEGT, per germline. The CDR3 is 15 residues long. The J segment lost 5 bases and the V segment lost 6 bases, leaving 12 bases of the junction unmatched. Here the CDR3 reads CASRKGGGEGTEAFF. As DNA, the CDR3 is TGTGCCAGCAGGAAGGGAGGGGGCGAGGGGACTGAAGCTTTCTTT.

A note on this clonotype: A much more abundant neighbour one base away suggests this may be a read error. The chain recombines TRBV19 with TRBJ1-6; D might be TRBD1 (5 bases). The V gene's germline CDR1 is LNHDA and CDR2 SQIVND (reference sequence). The CDR3 has 15 residues. The CDR3 coding sequence is TGTGTCAGTAGCTCCTCTCGGGGGGGTTTCTCACCCCTCCACTTT. Encoded protein: CVSSSSRGGFSPLHF.

Sample share makes this clonotype medium-sized. The gene calls are TRBV19 and TRBJ1-2, with a tentative D call TRBD1 (5 bases). V was trimmed by 5 bases and J by 12 bases, leaving 25 bases between them. The CDR3 is 15 residues long. Germline V CDR1 and CDR2: LNHDA, SQIVND (reference sequence). This CDR3 is CASSPATGGTRPHTF. DNA of the CDR3: TGTGCCAGTAGTCCTGCGACGGGGGGGACTCGTCCGCACACCTTC.

The chain carries TRBV6-1 and TRBJ2-3, with D possibly being TRBD1 or TRBD2 (5 bases each). Germline-derived CDR1 and CDR2 are MNHNS and SASEGT. There are 14 residues in the CDR3. V lost 8 bases, J lost 0 bases, and 12 bases lay in between. This CDR3 reads CASGRQLSTDTQYF. The CDR3 nucleotides are TGTGCCAGCGGGAGACAGTTGAGCACAGATACGCAGTATTTT.

The rearrangement uses TRBV11-3 and TRBJ2-6, with 8 nucleotides matching TRBD1. Germline-derived CDR1 and CDR2 are SGHNT and YENEEA. The CDR3 runs 18 residues. The V gene end was trimmed by 5 bases and the J gene end by 0 bases; junction bases not matched to a gene: 9. The DNA for the CDR3 is TGTGCCAGCAGCCCAGGACAGGGAATCACCTCTGGGGCCAACGTCCTGACTTTC. Amino acid sequence: CASSPGQGITSGANVLTF.

This sequence joins TRBV20-1 and TRBJ1-1; unclear D gene. This CDR3 has 12 residues. Trimming left V 6 bases short and J 5 bases short, with 13 bases between. Germline-derived CDR1 and CDR2 are DFQATT and SNEGSKA (reference sequence). The CDR3, as DNA: TGCAGTGCCCAATTCGGGGTTACTGAAGCTTTCTTT. This encodes CSAQFGVTEAFF.

Judged by abundance, this clonotype is medium-sized (0.01 to 0.1%). V is TRBV24-1 and J is TRBJ1-1, with D uncertain. Germline CDR1 is KGHDR and CDR2 is SFDVKD. The CDR3 has 13 amino acids. Trimming cost V 2 bases and J 9 bases, with 12 bases left between them. CDR3 bases: TGTGCCACCAGTGATTCTCCGTACTCCAAAGCTTTCTTT. Its protein is CATSDSPYSKAFF.

Comment on this clonotype: The junction does not match germline at one end; this may be a read error. This chain joins TRBV6-5 and TRBJ1-5, with D uncertain. Germline assignment: CDR1 MNHEY and CDR2 SVGAGI. The CDR3 sequence is 13 residues long. The CDR3 protein is CASSYISNQHQHF. CDR3 in DNA: TGTGCCAGCAGTTACATTAGCAATCAGCACCAGCATTTT.

In its sample, this clonotype is medium-sized. The chain combines TRBV7-9 with TRBJ1-2, with 10 bases lining up with TRBD1. The CDR3 runs 14 residues. V lost 4 bases, J lost 6 bases, and 5 bases stayed unmatched. Germline CDR1 reads SEHNR; CDR2 reads FQNEAQ (reference sequence). The CDR3 nucleotides read TGTGCCAGCAGCTACGCGGGGACAGGGGATGGCTACACCTTC. It specifies CASSYAGTGDGYTF.

The sample holds a few counts of this clonotype. This chain connects TRBV6-4 to TRBJ1-3; 10 positions match TRBD1. With 0 bases clipped from V and 4 bases from J, the junction kept 6 bases outside the gene matches. The CDR3 length is 17 residues. The germline V gene encodes CDR1 MRHNA and CDR2 SNTAGT. CDR3 coding DNA: TGTGCCAGCAGTGACTCGCCCGACAGGGGGCCAGGAAACACCATATATTTT. This sequence encodes CASSDSPDRGPGNTIYF.

This clonotype was detected once. This may arise from a read error, as a much more abundant clone is one base away. This rearrangement joins TRBV20-1 to TRBJ2-1, with D possibly being TRBD2 (5 bases). This CDR3 comprises 15 residues. The ends were cut back, 0 bases at V and 7 bases at J, with 16 bases in the middle. Germline CDR1 reads DFQATT; CDR2 reads SNEGSKA (reference sequence). This CDR3 is CSARDPRTPPNEQFF. CDR3 coding DNA: TGCAGTGCTAGAGATCCCAGGACTCCCCCGAATGAGCAGTTCTTC.

This clonotype is judged medium-sized. The rearrangement uses TRBV6-5 and TRBJ1-6; a possible D gene is TRBD1 (5 bases). Germline V gene data show CDR1 as MNHEY and CDR2 as SVGAGI. V lost 2 bases and J 0 bases, leaving 20 bases between the germline ends. The CDR3 runs to 20 residues. The CDR3 sequence is CASSYRELKGRGSYNSPLHF. The CDR3 DNA reads as TGTGCCAGCAGTTACCGTGAACTTAAGGGAAGGGGCTCCTATAATTCACCCCTCCACTTT.

The CDR3 DNA follows: TGTGCCAGCAGCTTGGACTTCCAGGGTAACACTGAAGCTTTCTTT. This translates into CASSLDFQGNTEAFF. The V call is TRBV11-2, the J call TRBJ1-1, with D possibly TRBD1 on 5 matching bases. Looked up from germline, CDR1 is SGHAT and CDR2 is FQNNGV. The CDR3 consists of 15 residues. V was shortened by 3 bases and J by 2 bases, with 13 bases between the two germline ends. The entire variable domain, with the rest obtained from reference TRBV11-2 and TRBJ1-1, is as follows: EAGVAQSPRYKIIEKRQSVAFWCNPISGHATLYWYQQILGQGPKLLIQFQNNGVVDDSQLPKDRFSAERLKGVDSTLKIQPAKLEDSAVYLCASSLDFQGNTEAFFGQGTRLTVV.

In nucleotides, the CDR3 is TGTGCCAGCAGTGAAAACGCGGAAAATCAGCCCCAGCATTTT. Translated: CASSENAENQPQHF. The chain carries TRBV6-1 and TRBJ1-5; D gene uncertain. Germline-derived CDR1 and CDR2 are MNHNS and SASEGT. The CDR3 has 14 amino acids. V shed 2 bases and J shed 4 bases, with 9 bases lying between them.

This clonotype is categorized as medium-sized. The chain is built from TRBV30 and TRBJ2-2; D not resolved. Germline V gene sequence: CDR1 GTSNPN, CDR2 SVGIG (reference sequence). The V gene lost 5 bases and the J gene lost 2 bases, with 6 bases spanning the gap. The CDR3 consists of 12 residues. The CDR3 DNA sequence: TGTGCCTGGGGAAAAAACACCGGGGAGCTGTTTTTT. It is translated as CAWGKNTGELFF.

This clonotype was observed a few times. The chain recombines TRBV20-1 with TRBJ2-1, with no clear D. This CDR3 has 15 amino acids. The germline gives CDR1 DFQATT, CDR2 SNEGSKA (reference sequence). V was shortened by 0 bases and J by 4 bases, with 13 bases between the two germline ends. The CDR3 DNA sequence: TGCAGTGCTAGAGATCCTCAGACTGGGTACAATGAGCAGTTCTTC. Translation: CSARDPQTGYNEQFF.